This T cell receptor (beta chain) was documented in a study of shared T cell receptors in the human thymus. In germline, CDR1 is MDHEN, CDR2 SYDVKM. Between the trimmed V and J ends, which lost 5 bases and 11 bases, there was a span of 13 bases. There are 12 residues in the CDR3. TCRdb keeps only in-frame clones here, not all; method: immunoSEQ multiplex PCR. This sample has hundreds of thousands of clones, with 70% to 90% found just once. Separately, the same data were catalogued under a study of human thymus T cells.

The V gene is TRBV28, the J gene TRBJ1-5; a possible D gene is TRBD1 (5 bases). The receptor comes from a girl less than two years old with a congenital heart defect. Sequencing was carried out using thymocytes. The CDR3 sequence: CASSVTRAAQHF. The DNA of the CDR3 is TGTGCCAGCAGTGTAACCAGGGCGGCCCAGCATTTT.